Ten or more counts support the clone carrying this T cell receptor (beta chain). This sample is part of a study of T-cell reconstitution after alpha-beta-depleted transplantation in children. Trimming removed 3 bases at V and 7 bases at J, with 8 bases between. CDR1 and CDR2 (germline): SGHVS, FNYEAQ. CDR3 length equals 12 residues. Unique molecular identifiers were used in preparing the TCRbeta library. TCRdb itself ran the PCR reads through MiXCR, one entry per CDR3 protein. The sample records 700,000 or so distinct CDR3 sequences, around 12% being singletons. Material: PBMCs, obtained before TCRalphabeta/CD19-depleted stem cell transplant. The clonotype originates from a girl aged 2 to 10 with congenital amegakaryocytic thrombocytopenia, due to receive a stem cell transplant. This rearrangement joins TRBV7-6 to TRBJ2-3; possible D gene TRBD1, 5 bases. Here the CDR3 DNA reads TGTGCCAGCAGCTTTGGGGCCTATACGCAGTATTTT. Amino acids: CASSFGAYTQYF. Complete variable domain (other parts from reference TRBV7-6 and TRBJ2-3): GAGVSQSPRYKVTKRGQDVALRCDPISGHVSLYWYRQALGQGPEFLTYFNYEAQQDKSGLPNDRFSAERPEGSISTLTIQRTEQRDSAMYRCASSFGAYTQYFGPGTRLTVL.